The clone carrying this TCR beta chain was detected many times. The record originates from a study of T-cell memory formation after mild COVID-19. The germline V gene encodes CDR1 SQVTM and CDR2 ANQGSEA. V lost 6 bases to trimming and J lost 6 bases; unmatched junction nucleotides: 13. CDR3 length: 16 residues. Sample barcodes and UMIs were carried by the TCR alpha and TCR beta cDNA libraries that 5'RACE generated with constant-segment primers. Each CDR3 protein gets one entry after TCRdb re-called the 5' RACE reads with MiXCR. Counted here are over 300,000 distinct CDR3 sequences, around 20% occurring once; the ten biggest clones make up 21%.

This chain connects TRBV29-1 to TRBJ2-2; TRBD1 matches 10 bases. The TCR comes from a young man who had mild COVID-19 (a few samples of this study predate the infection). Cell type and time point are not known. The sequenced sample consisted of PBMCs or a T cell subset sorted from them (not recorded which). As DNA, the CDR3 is TGCAGCGTCGTGAGTGCCGGGACAGGGGTAGCCGGGGAGCTGTTTTTT. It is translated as CSVVSAGTGVAGELFF.